This section outlines one TCR beta chain sequence together with its context. Antigen specificity is unknown. Researchers used the Oncomine TCR Beta short-read assay to sequence DNA from cultured CD4+ T cells. TCRdb re-derived calls from the PCR reads in MiXCR, one entry per CDR3 protein. The repertoire holds about 13,000 distinct CDR3 sequences, with about four fifths as singletons. The CDR3 runs to 14 residues. Trimming shortened V by 7 bases and J by 3 bases, and 13 bases separated the two germline ends. Treatment in this sample: roughly 10-day PBMC culture with coronavirus spike peptide pools or control peptides (ViraFEST assay). Researchers grew the cells for 9 to 11 days and then pulled out CD4+ T cells by negative selection. These data are taken from a study of vaccination and CD4 T cells after COVID-19. Study as a whole: Post-COVID samples were collected a median 101 days following diagnosis, spanning 35 to 161. Regarding the study as a whole: Convalescent patients' median share of reactive clones seen only post-vaccination was approximately 85%.

V usage is TRBV12-3 or TRBV12-4 and J usage is TRBJ1-5; TRBD1 is a possible D gene (5 bases). The TCR sequence derives from a human donor who had recovered from COVID-19. The sample consisted of CD4+ T cells from blood, cultured in vitro. CDR3 in amino acids: CASTPDSPNQPQHF. The CDR3 coding sequence is TGTGCCAGCACCCCAGACAGCCCCAATCAGCCCCAGCATTTT.